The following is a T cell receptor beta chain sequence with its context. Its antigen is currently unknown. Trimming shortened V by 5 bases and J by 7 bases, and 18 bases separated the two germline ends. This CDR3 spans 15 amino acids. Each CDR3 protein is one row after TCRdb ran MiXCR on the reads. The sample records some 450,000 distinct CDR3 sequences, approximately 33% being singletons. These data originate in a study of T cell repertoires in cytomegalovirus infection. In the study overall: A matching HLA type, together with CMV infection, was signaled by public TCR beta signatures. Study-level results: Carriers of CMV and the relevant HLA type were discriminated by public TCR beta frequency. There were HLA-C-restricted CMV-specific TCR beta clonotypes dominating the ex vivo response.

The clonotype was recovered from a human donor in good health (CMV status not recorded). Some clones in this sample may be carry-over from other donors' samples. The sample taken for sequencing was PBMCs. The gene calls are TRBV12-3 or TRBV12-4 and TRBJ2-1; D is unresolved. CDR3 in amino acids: CASSAWPVGRNEQFF. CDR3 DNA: TGTGCCAGCAGTGCCTGGCCTGTAGGTCGGAATGAGCAGTTCTTC.